Listed below are T cell receptor beta chains from one sample, sequenced in a study of T cells in Graves' hyperthyroidism and ophthalmopathy. A single record per CDR3 protein comes from TCRdb applying MiXCR to the multiplex PCR reads. The table has 540,000 or so distinct CDR3 sequences, 46% seen once. The sequenced sample consisted of peripheral blood or thyroid tissue (not recorded which). The receptors were gathered from an adult woman with Graves' disease, either hyperthyroidism or ophthalmopathy (not recorded which). The CDR3 runs from the conserved cysteine through the conserved F or W. The D gene is left open where the match is weak. Expanded clones get a size class; other rows say once, few or many, or leave the size out.

d_call j_call v_call clone_size cdr3_aa cdr3_nt
TRBD1 TRBJ2-7 TRBV7-2 many CASSFDRAAYEQYF TGTGCCAGCAGCTTTGACAGGGCGGCCTACGAGCAGTACTTC
NA TRBJ1-1 TRBV28 many CASSYTGEAFF TGTGCCAGCAGTTATACAGGGGAAGCTTTCTTT
NA TRBJ2-5 TRBV7-3 many CASSLDIGLQETQYF TGTGCCAGCAGCTTAGATATTGGTTTACAAGAGACCCAGTACTTC
NA TRBJ1-1 TRBV5-1 many CASSESDGADWTFF TGCGCCAGCAGCGAATCGGACGGAGCGGACTGGACTTTCTTT
NA TRBJ2-5 TRBV20-1 NA CSAGPGGQETQYF TGCAGTGCCGGTCCGGGCGGCCAAGAGACCCAGTACTTC
NA TRBJ1-1 TRBV2 NA CASTQDLNTEAFF TGTGCCAGCACCCAGGACCTGAACACTGAAGCTTTCTTT
NA TRBJ1-1 TRBV5-1 many CASSALGADSEAFF TGCGCCAGCAGCGCCTTGGGGGCGGATAGTGAAGCTTTCTTT
TRBD1 TRBJ2-5 TRBV10-3 NA CAISGLQGMMETQYF TGTGCCATCAGTGGATTACAGGGGATGATGGAGACCCAGTACTTC
NA TRBJ1-5 TRBV6-1 many CASIQGRAGEQPQHF TGTGCCAGCATCCAAGGTCGGGCAGGGGAACAGCCCCAGCATTTT
NA TRBJ1-6 TRBV9 NA CASSGRNSPLHF TGTGCCAGCAGCGGCAGGAATTCACCCCTCCACTTT
NA TRBJ1-4 TRBV7-9 NA CASSPPRGVSEKLFF TGTGCCAGCAGCCCCCCCCGGGGAGTGTCTGAAAAACTGTTTTTT
NA TRBJ1-6 TRBV20-1 NA CSASRGSNSPLHF TGCAGTGCTAGTCGGGGCAGCAATTCACCCCTCCACTTT
TRBD2 TRBJ2-2 TRBV20-1 many CSAGRLAGGPPVEELFF TGCAGTGCTGGTCGACTAGCGGGAGGGCCCCCCGTTGAGGAGCTGTTTTTT
NA TRBJ1-1 TRBV18 many CASSGPAGAFF TGTGCCAGCTCGGGCCCGGCCGGAGCTTTCTTT
TRBD1 TRBJ1-1 TRBV29-1 NA CSVETGSKGTEAFF TGCAGCGTTGAGACAGGGTCAAAGGGAACTGAAGCTTTCTTT
NA TRBJ2-5 TRBV7-9 NA CVTGDDPGETQYF TGTGTGACAGGTGATGACCCCGGAGAGACCCAGTACTTC